This T cell receptor beta chain was retrieved from a study of OX40 agonist ivuxolimab in advanced cancers. Study background: Ivuxolimab doses were 0.01, 0.1, 0.3, 1.5, 3 or 10 mg/kg every 2 weeks. The diagnoses of dose-escalation patients were hepatocellular carcinoma, melanoma, renal cell or head and neck cancer. Subjects had a mean age of 60 years, with a range of about 20 to 85; roughly 80% were male.

CDR3 length equals 18 residues. Germline CDR1 is SEHNR and CDR2 is FQNEAQ (reference sequence). V was clipped by 1 base and J by 5 bases, with 21 bases between them. Clones were sequenced by immunoSEQ multiplex PCR, and TCRdb holds only the in-frame ones, with some missing. The sample carries about 53,000 clones, about 88% recorded once. Study-level points and caveats: Expanded clones were, on average, more numerous in CD8+ T cells than in CD4+.

On this clone: The antigen remains undetermined.

Sequences were derived from CD4+ or CD8+ T cells sorted from blood, sampled in a trial of the OX40 agonist ivuxolimab. The sequence derives from an adult with an advanced solid tumor such as melanoma, head and neck, liver or kidney cancer. The genes are TRBV7-9 and TRBJ1-5; the D gene is possibly TRBD1 (5 bases). The CDR3 is CASSLVRPGANRYQPQHF. DNA for the CDR3: TGTGCCAGCAGCTTAGTCCGTCCCGGGGCGAACCGATATCAGCCCCAGCATTTT.